This TCR beta chain was sequenced for a study of T cell responses to AZD1222 COVID-19 vaccine. On the study more broadly: Pooled in the analysis were second doses at about 4 or about 12 weeks. Findings and limits, study-wide: Variant regions that are unmutated are reportedly the target of nearly half of spike-specific TCRs.

Germline lookup yields CDR1 SGHRS and CDR2 YFSETQ. This CDR3 contains 14 residues. V was trimmed by 1 base and J by 7 bases, leaving 11 bases between them. Turning to this clone: As yet, its antigen is unknown.

Produced via immunoSEQ multiplex PCR; TCRdb's table is partial and in-frame only. The sample has about 97,000 clones; 80% to 90% are singletons. This clonotype was obtained from an adult in good health. J is TRBJ2-2 and V is TRBV5-1; the D gene is possibly TRBD2 (6 bases). The starting material was peripheral blood, obtained on day 0 of AZD1222 vaccination. The CDR3 is CASSLRSGNGELFF. CDR3 in DNA: TGCGCCAGCAGCTTGCGTAGCGGAAACGGGGAGCTGTTTTTT.